This T cell receptor beta chain was recovered during a study of blood T cell repertoires in COVID-19. Method: immunoSEQ multiplex PCR; TCRdb's copy keeps in-frame clones and lacks some. The table records roughly 130,000 clones, 65% to 85% of them present only once. The CDR3 spans 16 residues. The ends lost 8 bases at V and 1 base at J; junction bases unmatched: 10. CDR1 is LNHDA, CDR2 SQIVND, per germline (reference sequence). The genes are TRBV19 and TRBJ2-2, with TRBD1 identical over 7 bases. Sequencing was done on a sample of peripheral blood. The receptor was derived from a man between 65 and 79 years old with acute or convalescent COVID-19. As DNA, the CDR3 is TGTGCCAGTTCACCGGGACAGAGGATGAACACCGGGGAGCTGTTTTTT. It specifies CASSPGQRMNTGELFF.